This TCR beta chain was recovered during a study of T cell repertoires in cytomegalovirus infection. At the level of the study: Both recently identified HLA-C-restricted and well-studied HLA-B-restricted CMV epitopes were used in the study. Public TCR beta signatures were indicative of both CMV infection and a matching HLA type. Study results and limitations: HLA-C-restricted TCR beta clonotypes specific for CMV led the ex vivo response.

Each CDR3 protein is one row after TCRdb ran MiXCR on the reads. The profile covers about 500,000 distinct CDR3 sequences, with 33% appearing a single time and 15% to 20% taken by the ten largest. CDR3 length: 13 residues. V was pared by 5 bases and J by 6 bases, with 4 bases of the junction left unmatched. From germline, CDR1 is SNHLY and CDR2 FYNNEI. This clonotype was recorded a few times. Its specificity is unknown. The rearrangement joins TRBV2 to TRBJ2-7; 10 positions match TRBD1. The sequenced sample was cultured PBMCs, obtained from culture after CMV antigen stimulation. This clonotype was sampled from a human donor in good health (CMV status not recorded). Some clones in this sample may be carry-over from other donors' samples. Written as DNA, the CDR3 is TGTGCCAGCAGTCGGGACAGGGGCGGCGAGCAGTACTTC. Translating gives CASSRDRGGEQYF.